A selection of T cell receptor beta chains follows, all from one sample in a study of yellow fever vaccine responses in identical twins. TCRdb re-analysed the RT-PCR reads in MiXCR, keeping a single row per CDR3 protein. The sample has about 23,000 distinct CDR3 sequences, roughly 80% seen once. This material consisted of T cells from blood (PBMCs), unsorted or a sorted subset (not recorded which), taken before or after yellow fever vaccination (not recorded which). These receptors were obtained from a woman aged 18-29 years who received the yellow fever vaccine. The CDR3 runs from the conserved cysteine through the conserved F or W. The D gene is left open where the match is weak. Not every row has a clone size; where given, it reads once, few, many or a size class.

D,V,length,J,size,CDR3,DNA
NA,TRBV15,15,TRBJ1-3,NA,CATSRDQGSGNTIYF,TGTGCCACCAGCAGAGATCAGGGCTCTGGAAACACCATATATTTT
NA,TRBV5-6,16,TRBJ1-6,NA,CASSLVGIDSGFPLHF,TGTGCCAGCAGCTTGGTCGGAATCGACAGCGGTTTCCCCCTCCACTTT
NA,TRBV5-6,17,TRBJ1-1,NA,CASSLRNREPWNTEAFF,TGTGCCAGCAGCTTGAGAAACAGGGAGCCCTGGAACACTGAAGCTTTCTTT
NA,TRBV2,14,TRBJ1-1,NA,CASRPTELNTEAFF,TGTGCCAGCAGACCCACCGAGTTGAACACTGAAGCTTTCTTT
TRBD1,TRBV29-1,12,TRBJ2-3,few,CSVRQGGDTQYF,TGCAGCGTTCGACAGGGTGGAGATACGCAGTATTTT
NA,TRBV4-1,12,TRBJ2-1,NA,CASSQIYNEQFF,TGCGCCAGCAGCCAAATTTACAATGAGCAGTTCTTC
NA,TRBV18,14,TRBJ2-1,NA,CASSLGPVLNEQFF,TGTGCCAGCTCACTCGGACCTGTCCTAAATGAGCAGTTCTTC
NA,TRBV4-1,14,TRBJ2-2,NA,CASSFIGGSGELFF,TGCGCCAGCAGCTTCATTGGGGGGTCCGGGGAGCTGTTTTTT
NA,TRBV20-1,12,TRBJ1-5,NA,CSAGGGNQPQHF,TGCAGTGCTGGGGGGGGGAATCAGCCCCAGCATTTT
NA,TRBV18,14,TRBJ1-1,NA,CASSPIGSWSEAFF,TGTGCCAGCTCTCCTATTGGGAGTTGGTCTGAAGCTTTCTTT
NA,TRBV6-5,13,TRBJ2-1,NA,CASSYPPTTEQFF,TGTGCCAGCAGTTACCCTCCGACAACGGAGCAGTTCTTC
NA,TRBV5-1,12,TRBJ2-7,NA,CASSLDTYEQYF,TGCGCCAGCAGCCTTGACACTTACGAGCAGTACTTC
NA,TRBV9,10,TRBJ2-5,NA,CASSGETQYF,TGTGCCAGCAGCGGGGAGACCCAGTACTTC
TRBD2,TRBV28,15,TRBJ2-3,NA,CASSRQAGGPDTQYF,TGTGCCAGCAGCCGACAAGCGGGGGGACCAGATACGCAGTATTTT
NA,TRBV10-3,11,TRBJ2-3,NA,CAIRQDDTQYF,TGTGCCATCAGACAGGATGATACGCAGTATTTT
NA,TRBV14,13,TRBJ2-7,NA,CASSQWGYGEQYF,TGTGCCAGCAGCCAGTGGGGCTACGGGGAGCAGTACTTC
TRBD1,TRBV5-1,16,TRBJ2-2,NA,CASSFGTEINTGELFF,TGCGCCAGCAGCTTCGGGACAGAGATAAACACCGGGGAGCTGTTTTTT
NA,TRBV6-7,16,TRBJ1-2,NA,CASSYPPDRRNYGYTF,TGTGCCAGCAGTTACCCCCCTGACAGACGGAACTATGGCTACACCTTC
NA,TRBV29-1,13,TRBJ2-2,few,CSAPWGSTGELFF,TGCAGCGCCCCCTGGGGATCCACCGGGGAGCTGTTTTTT
NA,TRBV18,10,TRBJ2-5,NA,CASSPETQYF,TGTGCCAGCTCACCAGAGACCCAGTACTTC
NA,TRBV29-1,13,TRBJ2-2,NA,CSVATLGTGELFF,TGCAGCGTTGCAACTTTGGGGACCGGGGAGCTGTTTTTT
NA,TRBV13,15,TRBJ2-5,NA,CASPKSRKVQETQYF,TGTGCCAGTCCCAAATCTAGAAAAGTCCAAGAGACCCAGTACTTC
NA,TRBV2,15,TRBJ1-3,NA,CASSGFSGSGNTIYF,TGTGCCAGCAGTGGTTTTTCAGGGTCTGGAAACACCATATATTTT
NA,TRBV20-1,13,TRBJ2-7,NA,CSARGPLDHEQYF,TGCAGTGCTAGGGGACCCCTCGACCACGAGCAGTACTTC
NA,TRBV11-1,14,TRBJ1-1,few,CASTQQTANTEAFF,TGTGCCAGCACCCAGCAGACAGCAAACACTGAAGCTTTCTTT
TRBD2,TRBV5-1,15,TRBJ2-1,NA,CASSLLSSGANEQFF,TGCGCCAGCAGCTTGTTGTCTAGCGGAGCCAATGAGCAGTTCTTC
TRBD1,TRBV11-3,14,TRBJ2-7,NA,CASSLGTGLEEQYF,TGTGCCAGCAGCCTCGGGACAGGGTTAGAGGAGCAGTACTTC